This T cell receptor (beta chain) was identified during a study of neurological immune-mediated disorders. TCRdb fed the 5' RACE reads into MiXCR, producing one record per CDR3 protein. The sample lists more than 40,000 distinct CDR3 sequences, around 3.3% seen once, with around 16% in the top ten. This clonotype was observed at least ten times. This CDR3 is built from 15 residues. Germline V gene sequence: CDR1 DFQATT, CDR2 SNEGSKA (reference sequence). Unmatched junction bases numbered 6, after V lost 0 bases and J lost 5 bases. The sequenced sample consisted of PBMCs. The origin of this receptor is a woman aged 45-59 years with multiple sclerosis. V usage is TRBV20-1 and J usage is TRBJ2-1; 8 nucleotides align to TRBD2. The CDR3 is CSARDWVAGNNEQFF. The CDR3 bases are TGCAGTGCTAGAGATTGGGTAGCGGGAAACAATGAGCAGTTCTTC.